Reported below is one TCR beta chain. The antigen remains undetermined. This entry belongs to a study of a mutant IDH1 vaccine in newly diagnosed glioma. Study-level information: Patients underwent eight vaccinations, which took place in weeks 1, 3, 5, 7, 11, 15, 19 and 23. Beginning 4-6 weeks after radiotherapy alone, or with temozolomide cycles, vaccination took place.

The CDR3 runs 15 residues. Germline V CDR1 and CDR2: LGHNT, FRNRAP. Trimming took 9 bases from V and 7 from J; bases not matched to a gene: 14. Time point reported: week 23, last vaccination. Vaccination comprised doses that each held 300 ug of mutant IDH1 20-mer peptide, plus topical imiquimod. Sequencing was performed with immunoSEQ multiplex PCR; in TCRdb, only in-frame clones are kept and a portion is missing. The sample includes roughly 74,000 clones, approximately 89% of them seen just once. The input for sequencing was PBMCs, taken from a glioma patient whose treatment included an IDH1 peptide vaccine. The rearrangement links TRBV12-5 to TRBJ2-1; 8 bases agree with TRBD2. The sequence came from a woman aged 45-60 years with glioma. CDR3 bases: TGTGCTAGCGGGGGGGCGGTGAGCTCCTGGAATGAGCAGTTCTTC. This translates into CASGGAVSSWNEQFF.